The T cell receptor (beta chain) under discussion was sequenced for a study of identical twins. The CDR3 is 14 amino acids. V lost 4 bases to trimming and J lost 7 bases, with 14 bases between them. In germline, CDR1 is LGHNA, CDR2 YSLEER. This clonotype was seen a single time. The target antigen is unknown. Overall study findings and caveats: High-abundance cord blood beta clonotypes had fewer insertions; memory repertoires showed none.

TCRdb itself ran the 5' RACE reads through MiXCR, one entry per CDR3 protein. Altogether about 520,000 distinct CDR3 sequences are present, around 20% being singletons, with the ten largest covering 0.91%. Another study also made use of these data, one on T cells expressing NK-cell markers. That report notes: Sorted CD3+CD56+NKG2C+, CD3+CD56+NKG2C- and CD3+CD56-NKG2C+ T cells provided the TCR beta repertoires.

This clonotype was sampled from a woman aged 18-29 years in good health. Input material: CD4+ T cells sorted from blood. This rearrangement joins TRBV4-3 to TRBJ2-1; possibly TRBD2 for D (6 bases). The CDR3 loop is CASSPRWAGNEQFF. In nucleotides, the CDR3 is TGCGCCAGCAGCCCTCGGTGGGCGGGAAATGAGCAGTTCTTC.